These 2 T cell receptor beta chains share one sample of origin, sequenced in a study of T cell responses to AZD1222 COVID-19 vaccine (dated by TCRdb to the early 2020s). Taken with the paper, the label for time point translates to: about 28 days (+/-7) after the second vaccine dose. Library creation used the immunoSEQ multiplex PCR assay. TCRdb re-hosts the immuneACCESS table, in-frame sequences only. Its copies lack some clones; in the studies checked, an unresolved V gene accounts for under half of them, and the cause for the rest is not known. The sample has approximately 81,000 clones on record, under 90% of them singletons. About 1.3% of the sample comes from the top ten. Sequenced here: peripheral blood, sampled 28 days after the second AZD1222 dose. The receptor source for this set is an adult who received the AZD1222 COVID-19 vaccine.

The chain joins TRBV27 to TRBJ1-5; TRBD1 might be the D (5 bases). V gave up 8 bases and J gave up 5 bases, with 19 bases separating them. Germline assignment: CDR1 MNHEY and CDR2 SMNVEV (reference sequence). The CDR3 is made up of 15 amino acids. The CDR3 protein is CASSTGRGGDQPQHF. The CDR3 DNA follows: TGTGCCAGCTCCACGGGGAGGGGTGGGGATCAGCCCCAGCATTTT.

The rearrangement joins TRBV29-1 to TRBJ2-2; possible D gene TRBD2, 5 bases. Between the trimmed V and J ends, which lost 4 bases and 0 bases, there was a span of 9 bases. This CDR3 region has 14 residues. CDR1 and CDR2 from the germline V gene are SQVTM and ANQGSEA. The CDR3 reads CSVGGLTNTGELFF. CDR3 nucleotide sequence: TGCAGCGTTGGCGGGCTAACGAACACCGGGGAGCTGTTTTTT.